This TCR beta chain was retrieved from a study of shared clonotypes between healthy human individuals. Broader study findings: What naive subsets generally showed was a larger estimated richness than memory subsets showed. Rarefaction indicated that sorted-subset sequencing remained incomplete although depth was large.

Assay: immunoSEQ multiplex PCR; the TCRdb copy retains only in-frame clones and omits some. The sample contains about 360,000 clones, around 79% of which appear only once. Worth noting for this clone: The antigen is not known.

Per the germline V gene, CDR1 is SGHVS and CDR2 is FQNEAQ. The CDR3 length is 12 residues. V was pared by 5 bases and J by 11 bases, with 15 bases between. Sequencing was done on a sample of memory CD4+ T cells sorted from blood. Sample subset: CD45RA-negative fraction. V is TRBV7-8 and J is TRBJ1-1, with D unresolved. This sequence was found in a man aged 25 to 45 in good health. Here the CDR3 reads CASSASNQVAFF. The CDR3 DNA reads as TGTGCCAGCAGCGCGTCGAACCAAGTGGCTTTCTTT. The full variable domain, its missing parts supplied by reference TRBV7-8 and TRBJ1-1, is GAGVSQSPRYKVAKRGQDVALRCDPISGHVSLFWYQQALGQGPEFLTYFQNEAQLDKSGLPSDRFFAERPEGSVSTLKIQRTQQEDSAVYLCASSASNQVAFFGQGTRLTVV.